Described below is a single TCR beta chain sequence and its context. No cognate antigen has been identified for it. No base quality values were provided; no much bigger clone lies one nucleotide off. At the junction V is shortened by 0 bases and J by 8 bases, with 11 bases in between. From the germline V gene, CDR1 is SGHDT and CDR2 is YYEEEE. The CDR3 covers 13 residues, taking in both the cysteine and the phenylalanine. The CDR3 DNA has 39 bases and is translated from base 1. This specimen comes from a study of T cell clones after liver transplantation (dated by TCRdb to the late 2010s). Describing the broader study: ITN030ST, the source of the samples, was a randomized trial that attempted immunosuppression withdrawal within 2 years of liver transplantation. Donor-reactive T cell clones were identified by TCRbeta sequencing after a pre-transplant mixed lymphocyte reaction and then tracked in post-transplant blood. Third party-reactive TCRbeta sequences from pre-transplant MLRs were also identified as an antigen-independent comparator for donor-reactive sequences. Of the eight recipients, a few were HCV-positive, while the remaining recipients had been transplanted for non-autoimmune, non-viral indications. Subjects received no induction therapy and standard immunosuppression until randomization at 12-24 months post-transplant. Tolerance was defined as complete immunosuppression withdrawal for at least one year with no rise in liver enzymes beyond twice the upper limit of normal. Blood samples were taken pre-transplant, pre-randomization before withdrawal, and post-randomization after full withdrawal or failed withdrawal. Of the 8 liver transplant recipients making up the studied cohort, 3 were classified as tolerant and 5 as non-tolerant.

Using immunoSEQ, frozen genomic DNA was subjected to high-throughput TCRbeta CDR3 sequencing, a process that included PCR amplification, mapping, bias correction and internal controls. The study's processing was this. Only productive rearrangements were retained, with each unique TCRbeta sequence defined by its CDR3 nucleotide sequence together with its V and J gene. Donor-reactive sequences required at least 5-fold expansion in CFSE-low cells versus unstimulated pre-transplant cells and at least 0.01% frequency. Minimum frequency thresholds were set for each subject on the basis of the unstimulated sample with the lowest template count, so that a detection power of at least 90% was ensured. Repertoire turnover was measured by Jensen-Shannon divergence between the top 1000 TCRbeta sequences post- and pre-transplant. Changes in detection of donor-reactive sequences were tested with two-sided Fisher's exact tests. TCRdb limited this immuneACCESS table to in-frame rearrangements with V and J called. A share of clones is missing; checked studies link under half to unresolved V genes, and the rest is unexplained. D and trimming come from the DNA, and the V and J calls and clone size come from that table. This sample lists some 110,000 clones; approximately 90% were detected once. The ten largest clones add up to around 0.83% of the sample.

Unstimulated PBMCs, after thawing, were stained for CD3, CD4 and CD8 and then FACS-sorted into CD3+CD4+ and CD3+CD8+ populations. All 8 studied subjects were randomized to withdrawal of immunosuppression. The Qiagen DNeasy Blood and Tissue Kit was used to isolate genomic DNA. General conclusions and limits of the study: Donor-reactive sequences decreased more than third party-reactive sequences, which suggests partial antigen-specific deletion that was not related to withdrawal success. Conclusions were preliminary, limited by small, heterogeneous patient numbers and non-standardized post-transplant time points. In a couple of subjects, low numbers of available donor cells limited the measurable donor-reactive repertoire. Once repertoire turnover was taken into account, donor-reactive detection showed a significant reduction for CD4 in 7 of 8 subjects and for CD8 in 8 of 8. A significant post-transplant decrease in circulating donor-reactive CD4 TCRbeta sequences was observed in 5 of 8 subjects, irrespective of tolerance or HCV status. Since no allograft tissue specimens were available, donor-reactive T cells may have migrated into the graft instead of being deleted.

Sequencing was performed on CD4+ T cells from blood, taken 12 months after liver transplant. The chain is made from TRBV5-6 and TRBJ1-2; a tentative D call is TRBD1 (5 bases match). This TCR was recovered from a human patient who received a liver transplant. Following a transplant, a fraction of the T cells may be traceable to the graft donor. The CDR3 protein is CASSLEGDGGYTF. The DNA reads TGTGCCAGCAGCTTGGAAGGGGACGGCGGCTACACCTTC.